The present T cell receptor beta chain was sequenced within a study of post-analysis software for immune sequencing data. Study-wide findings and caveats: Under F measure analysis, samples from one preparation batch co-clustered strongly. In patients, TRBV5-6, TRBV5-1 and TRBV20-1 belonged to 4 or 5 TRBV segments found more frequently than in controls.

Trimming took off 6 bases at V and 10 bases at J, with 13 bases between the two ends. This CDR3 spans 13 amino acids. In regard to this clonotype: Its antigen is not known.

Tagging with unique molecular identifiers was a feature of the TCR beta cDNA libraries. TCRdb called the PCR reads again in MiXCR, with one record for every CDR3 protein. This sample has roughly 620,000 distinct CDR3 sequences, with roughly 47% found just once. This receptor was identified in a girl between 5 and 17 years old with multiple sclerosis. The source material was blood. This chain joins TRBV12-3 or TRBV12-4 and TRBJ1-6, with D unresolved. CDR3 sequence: CASSRSWSSPLHF. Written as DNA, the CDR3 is TGTGCCAGCAGCCGAAGTTGGAGCTCACCCCTCCACTTT.